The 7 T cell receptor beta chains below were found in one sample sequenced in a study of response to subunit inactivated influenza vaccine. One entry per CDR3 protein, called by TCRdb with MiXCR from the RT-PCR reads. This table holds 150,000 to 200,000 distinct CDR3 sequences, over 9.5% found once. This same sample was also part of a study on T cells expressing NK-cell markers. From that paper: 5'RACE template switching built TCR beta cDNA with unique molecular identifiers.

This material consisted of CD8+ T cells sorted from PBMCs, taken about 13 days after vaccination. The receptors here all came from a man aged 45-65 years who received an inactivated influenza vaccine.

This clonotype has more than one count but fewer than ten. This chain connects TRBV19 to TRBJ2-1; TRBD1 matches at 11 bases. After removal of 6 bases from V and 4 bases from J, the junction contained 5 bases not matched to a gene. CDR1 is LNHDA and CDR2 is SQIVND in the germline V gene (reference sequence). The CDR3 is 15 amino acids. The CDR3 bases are TGTGCCAGTAGCCCGGACAGGGGGCTTTACAATGAGCAGTTCTTC. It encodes CASSPDRGLYNEQFF. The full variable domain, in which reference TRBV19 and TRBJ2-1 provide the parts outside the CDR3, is DGGITQSPKYLFRKEGQNVTLSCEQNLNHDAMYWYRQDPGQGLRLIYYSQIVNDFQKGDIAEGYSVSREKKESFPLTVTSAQKNPTAFYLCASSPDRGLYNEQFFGPGTRLTVL.

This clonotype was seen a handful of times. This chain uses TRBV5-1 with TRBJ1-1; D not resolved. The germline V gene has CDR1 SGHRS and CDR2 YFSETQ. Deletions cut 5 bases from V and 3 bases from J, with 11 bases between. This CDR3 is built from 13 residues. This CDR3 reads CASREDRDTEAFF. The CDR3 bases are TGCGCCAGCAGGGAGGACCGGGACACTGAAGCTTTCTTT. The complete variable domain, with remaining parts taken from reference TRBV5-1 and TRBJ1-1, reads KAGVTQTPRYLIKTRGQQVTLSCSPISGHRSVSWYQQTPGQGLQFLFEYFSETQRNKGNFPGRFSGRQFSNSRSEMNVSTLELGDSALYLCASREDRDTEAFFGQGTRLTVV.

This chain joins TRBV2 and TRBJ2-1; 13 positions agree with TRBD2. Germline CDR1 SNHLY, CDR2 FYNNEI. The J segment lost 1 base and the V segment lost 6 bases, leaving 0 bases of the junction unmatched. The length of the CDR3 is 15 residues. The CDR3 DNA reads TGTGCCAGCAGGGGACTAGCGGGGTCCTACAATGAGCAGTTCTTC. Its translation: CASRGLAGSYNEQFF.

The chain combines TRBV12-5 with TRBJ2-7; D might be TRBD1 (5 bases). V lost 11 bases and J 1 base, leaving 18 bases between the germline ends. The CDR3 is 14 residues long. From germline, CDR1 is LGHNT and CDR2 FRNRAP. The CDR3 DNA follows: TGTGCTGGAAGTGGGGCGGAACCATCCTACGAGCAGTACTTC. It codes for CAGSGAEPSYEQYF.

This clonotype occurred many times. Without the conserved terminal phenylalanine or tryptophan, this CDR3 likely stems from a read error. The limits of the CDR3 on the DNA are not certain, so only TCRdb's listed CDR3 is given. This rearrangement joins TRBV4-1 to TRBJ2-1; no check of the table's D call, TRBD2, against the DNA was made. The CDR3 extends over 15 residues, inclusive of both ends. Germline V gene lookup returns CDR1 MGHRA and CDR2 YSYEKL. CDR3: CASSHPEGASGPPLL.

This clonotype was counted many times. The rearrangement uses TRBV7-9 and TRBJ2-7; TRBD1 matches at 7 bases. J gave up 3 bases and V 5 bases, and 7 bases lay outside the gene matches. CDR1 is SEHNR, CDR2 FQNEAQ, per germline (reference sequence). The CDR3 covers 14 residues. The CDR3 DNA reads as TGTGCCAGCAGCCCACAGGGGTCCAGCTACGAGCAGTACTTC. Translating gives CASSPQGSSYEQYF.

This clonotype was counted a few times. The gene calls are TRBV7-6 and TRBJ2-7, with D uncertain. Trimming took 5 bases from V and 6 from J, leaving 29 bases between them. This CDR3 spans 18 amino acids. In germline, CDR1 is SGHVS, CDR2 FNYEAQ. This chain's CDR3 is CASSQGPAEANSASEQYF. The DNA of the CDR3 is TGTGCCAGCAGCCAAGGCCCGGCAGAAGCAAACTCGGCCAGCGAGCAGTACTTC.